The 32 T cell receptor beta chains below were found in one sample sequenced in a study of OX40 agonist ivuxolimab in advanced cancers. Measured with immunoSEQ multiplex PCR; TCRdb has only the in-frame clones, and not every one. The repertoire holds 50,000 to 70,000 clones, with around 90% as singletons. Sequenced here: CD4+ or CD8+ T cells sorted from blood, sampled in a trial of the OX40 agonist ivuxolimab. Receptors originate from an adult with an advanced solid tumor such as melanoma, head and neck, liver or kidney cancer.

This chain links TRBV28 with TRBJ1-1; D is unclear. The CDR3 covers 12 residues. Trimming pared 2 bases from V and 11 bases from J, leaving 12 bases between. Per the germline V gene, CDR1 is MDHEN and CDR2 is SYDVKM. The CDR3 protein is CASSLQERIAFF. CDR3 in DNA: TGTGCCAGCAGTTTACAGGAGAGGATCGCTTTCTTT. The full variable domain, rest sourced from reference TRBV28 and TRBJ1-1, is DVKVTQSSRYLVKRTGEKVFLECVQDMDHENMFWYRQDPGLGLRLIYFSYDVKMKEKGDIPEGYSVSREKKERFSLILESASTNQTSMYLCASSLQERIAFFGQGTRLTVV.

This clone was detected only a few times. This chain uses TRBV6-1 with TRBJ2-4, with 9 bases lining up with TRBD2. From germline, CDR1 is MNHNS and CDR2 SASEGT. Trimming at V came to 7 bases and at J to 8 bases, leaving 9 bases not matched to a gene. The CDR3 totals 14 residues. Written as DNA, the CDR3 is TGTGCCAGCAAACTCCTAGCGGGGTTAGACATTCAGTACTTC. Translated: CASKLLAGLDIQYF.

The gene calls are TRBV12-2 and TRBJ1-5; the table's D call, TRBD1, was not checked against the DNA. TRBV12-2 represents a pseudogene. The CDR3 contains 15 residues. DNA of the CDR3: TGTGCAAGTCGCTTAGTCCAAGGGGTTAGTGAGCCCCAGCATTTT. This translates into CASRLVQGVSEPQHF.

The CDR3 nucleotides read TGCGCCAGCAGCCCTGGGTCGAACACTGAAGCTTTCTTT. Its protein is CASSPGSNTEAFF. The chain combines TRBV5-1 with TRBJ1-1; D gene uncertain. Germline values: CDR1 SGHRS, CDR2 YFSETQ. V was trimmed by 4 bases and J by 1 base, leaving 8 bases between them. This CDR3 contains 13 residues. Full variable domain (remainder filled in from reference TRBV5-1 and TRBJ1-1): KAGVTQTPRYLIKTRGQQVTLSCSPISGHRSVSWYQQTPGQGLQFLFEYFSETQRNKGNFPGRFSGRQFSNSRSEMNVSTLELGDSALYLCASSPGSNTEAFFGQGTRLTVV.

This chain uses TRBV25-1 with TRBJ2-1, with 8 positions matching TRBD2. The ends lost 5 bases at V and 8 bases at J; junction bases unmatched: 5. This CDR3 is built from 13 residues. Germline V gene sequence: CDR1 MGHDK, CDR2 SYGVNS. CDR3 residues: CASSKAGADEQFF. The CDR3 bases are TGTGCCAGCAGTAAAGCGGGAGCCGATGAGCAGTTCTTC.

The rearrangement uses TRBV18 and TRBJ1-1; 7 bases are a match to TRBD1. With 6 bases clipped from V and 1 base from J, the junction kept 2 bases outside the gene matches. CDR3 length: 13 amino acids. Per the germline V gene, CDR1 is KGHSH and CDR2 is LQKENI. The CDR3: CASSGTENTEAFF. The CDR3 DNA reads TGTGCCAGCTCTGGGACAGAGAACACTGAAGCTTTCTTT.

This clone turned up a few times. The V gene is TRBV10-3, the J gene TRBJ2-2; tentative D call: TRBD2 (5 bases). Deletions cut 8 bases from V and 0 bases from J, with 13 bases between. The CDR3 extends over 15 amino acids. Germline CDR1 is ENHRY and CDR2 is SYGVKD. The CDR3 is CAISRESPNTGELFF. CDR3 DNA: TGTGCCATCTCGAGGGAGTCCCCGAACACCGGGGAGCTGTTTTTT.

The chain is built from TRBV5-1 and TRBJ2-3; weak D call: TRBD1 (5 bases). V gave up 0 bases and J gave up 6 bases, with 17 bases separating them. Per germline, CDR1 SGHRS and CDR2 YFSETQ. This CDR3 is 16 amino acids long. The CDR3 reads CASSLAGSGGIDTQYF. As DNA, the CDR3 is TGCGCCAGCAGCTTGGCAGGGTCAGGTGGAATTGATACGCAGTATTTT.

The V and J genes are TRBV7-9 and TRBJ2-1, with 9 bases identical to TRBD2. This CDR3 has 15 amino acids. Germline V lookup: CDR1 SEHNR, CDR2 FQNEAQ (reference sequence). Unmatched junction bases numbered 5, after V lost 2 bases and J lost 6 bases. The DNA of the CDR3 is TGTGCCAGCAGCTTATTAGCGGGAGATTTCAATGAGCAGTTCTTC. This gives the protein CASSLLAGDFNEQFF.

The chain carries TRBV7-9 and TRBJ2-4, with 12 bases identical to TRBD1. The V gene's germline CDR1 is SEHNR and CDR2 FQNEAQ (reference sequence). The J segment lost 8 bases and the V segment lost 6 bases, leaving 17 bases of the junction unmatched. The length of the CDR3 is 18 residues. CDR3: CASSYRDRGREGPDIQYF. The CDR3 DNA sequence: TGTGCCAGCAGTTACCGGGACAGGGGGCGTGAGGGTCCTGACATTCAGTACTTC.

The CDR3 region is CAWSVLDRGTYEQYF. In DNA, the CDR3 is TGTGCCTGGAGTGTTTTGGACAGGGGGACCTACGAGCAGTACTTC. J is TRBJ2-7 and V is TRBV30; 10 positions match TRBD1. Germline trimming cut 0 bases from V and 2 bases from J; bases unmatched to any gene: 4. Germline CDR1 reads GTSNPN; CDR2 reads SVGIG (reference sequence). The CDR3 has 15 amino acids. The whole variable domain, filled in from reference TRBV30 and TRBJ2-7, reads SQTIHQWPATLVQPVGSPLSLECTVEGTSNPNLYWYRQAAGRGLQLLFYSVGIGQISSEVPQNLSASRPQDRQFILSSKKLLLSDSGFYLCAWSVLDRGTYEQYFGPGTRLTVT.

The J gene is TRBJ1-2, the V gene TRBV7-9; possible D gene TRBD1, 6 bases. This CDR3 comprises 16 residues. Trimming removed 1 base from V and 3 bases from J, with 15 bases in between. CDR1 is SEHNR and CDR2 is FQNEAQ in the germline V gene (reference sequence). Written as DNA, the CDR3 is TGTGCCAGCAGCTTAGGGGGGCGACAGGTTGACTATGGCTACACCTTC. Translating it yields CASSLGGRQVDYGYTF.

This chain connects TRBV5-6 to TRBJ2-7; D not certain. V lost 3 bases, J lost 0 bases, and 16 bases lay in between. This CDR3 is built from 16 residues. Germline V gives CDR1 SGHDT, CDR2 YYEEEE. The CDR3 region is CASSSFGQTRSYEQYF. CDR3 nucleotide sequence: TGTGCCAGCAGCTCCTTTGGGCAGACTCGCTCCTACGAGCAGTACTTC.

The rearrangement joins TRBV7-2 to TRBJ2-5; TRBD1 matches at 8 bases. The DNA end favors TRBJ2-7, so the J call may be wrong. Germline V lookup: CDR1 SGHTA, CDR2 FQGNSA. The CDR3 covers 15 residues. For the CDR3, the DNA is TGTGCCAGCAGTCAGACAGGGGTAACGCGTTACGAGCAGTACTTC. It is translated as CASSQTGVTRYEQYF.

The chain has TRBV2 and TRBJ1-5, with 8 bases matching TRBD1. Trimming removed 7 bases from V and 2 bases from J; junction bases left unmatched: 7. CDR3 length: 15 residues. Per the germline V gene, CDR1 is SNHLY and CDR2 is FYNNEI. DNA for the CDR3: TGTGCCAGCACCCCCGACAGGGGTGGCAATCAGCCCCAGCATTTT. Its protein product is CASTPDRGGNQPQHF.

The chain has TRBV14 and TRBJ2-3; D is possibly TRBD2 (5 bases). Germline-derived CDR1 and CDR2 are SGHDN and FVKESK. There are 14 residues in the CDR3. V lost 5 bases and J 5 bases, leaving 14 bases between the germline ends. For the CDR3, the DNA is TGTGCCAGCAGCTTCCAGGACGGGGTAGATACGCAGTATTTT. Protein sequence: CASSFQDGVDTQYF.

This clone has a single count. The chain recombines TRBV5-1 with TRBJ2-2; D is undetermined. The V gene lost 4 bases and the J gene lost 1 base, with 5 bases spanning the gap. Germline values: CDR1 SGHRS, CDR2 YFSETQ. The CDR3 consists of 13 residues. CDR3 bases: TGCGCCAGCAGCGCCCAGAACACCGGGGAGCTGTTTTTT. Translating it yields CASSAQNTGELFF.

The genes are TRBV13 and TRBJ2-2; D gene uncertain. The CDR3 runs to 15 residues. The germline CDR1 and CDR2 sequences are PRHDT and FYEKMQ (reference sequence). Trimming took off 4 bases at V and 6 bases at J, with 15 bases between the two ends. CDR3 in DNA: TGTGCCAGCAGCTCTATAGTCACCACGGCCGGGGAGCTGTTTTTT. This translates into CASSSIVTTAGELFF.

This chain links TRBV7-2 with TRBJ1-2; D gene unclear. Germline lookup yields CDR1 SGHTA and CDR2 FQGNSA. V lost 1 base and J 2 bases, leaving 5 bases between the germline ends. The CDR3 sequence is 13 residues long. In DNA, the CDR3 is TGTGCCAGCAGCTTAGATCTGAACTATGGCTACACCTTC. This encodes CASSLDLNYGYTF.

The chain combines TRBV30 with TRBJ2-2; D ambiguous. Germline CDR1 reads GTSNPN; CDR2 reads SVGIG (reference sequence). V was trimmed by 5 bases and J by 1 base, leaving 2 bases between them. The CDR3 spans 11 residues. The CDR3 region has the DNA TGTGCCTGGGGGAACACCGGGGAGCTGTTTTTT. Its translation: CAWGNTGELFF.

V gene TRBV27 combines with J gene TRBJ2-3; 10 bases match TRBD2. V shed 3 bases, J shed 4 bases, and the junction held 10 bases outside the gene matches. CDR1 and CDR2 from the germline V gene are MNHEY and SMNVEV (reference sequence). This CDR3 is built from 17 residues. The CDR3 region is CASSFRALAGVADTQYF. CDR3 DNA sequence: TGTGCCAGCAGTTTTAGGGCCCTAGCGGGAGTCGCAGATACGCAGTATTTT.

This clone showed up just a few times. The chain combines TRBV7-8 with TRBJ2-7; D remains unclear. V was shortened by 5 bases and J by 6 bases, with 17 bases between the two germline ends. CDR3 length: 14 residues. Germline assignment: CDR1 SGHVS and CDR2 FQNEAQ. The CDR3 spells CASSPRTSLGEQYF. The CDR3, as DNA: TGTGCCAGCAGCCCACGGACCTCCCTCGGCGAGCAGTACTTC.

A remark on this clone: The sample holds other DNA sequences that translate to the same CDR3. This chain connects TRBV5-1 to TRBJ2-5; D gene ambiguous. The CDR3 contains 15 residues. Trimming shortened V by 2 bases and J by 4 bases, and 15 bases separated the two germline ends. Germline V gives CDR1 SGHRS, CDR2 YFSETQ. The CDR3 DNA reads TGCGCCAGCAGCTTTGGGCACCAGGTGGGAGAGACCCAGTACTTC. This translates into CASSFGHQVGETQYF.

The chain links TRBV11-2 to TRBJ2-2; 8 nucleotides match TRBD2. Germline trimming cut 5 bases from V and 5 bases from J; bases unmatched to any gene: 7. The CDR3 contains 15 residues. From germline, CDR1 is SGHAT and CDR2 FQNNGV. CDR3 residues: CASSKSGGDTGELFF. For the CDR3, the DNA is TGTGCCAGCAGCAAAAGCGGGGGTGATACCGGGGAGCTGTTTTTT. The entire variable domain, with the rest obtained from reference TRBV11-2 and TRBJ2-2, is as follows: EAGVAQSPRYKIIEKRQSVAFWCNPISGHATLYWYQQILGQGPKLLIQFQNNGVVDDSQLPKDRFSAERLKGVDSTLKIQPAKLEDSAVYLCASSKSGGDTGELFFGEGSRLTVL.

This chain joins TRBV7-6 and TRBJ2-5, with D hard to call. Gene TRBJ2-7 matches the end of the DNA better, so the J call may be wrong. The CDR3 totals 12 residues. Germline V gene lookup returns CDR1 SGHVS and CDR2 FNYEAQ. This CDR3 is CASSPKGGEQYF. DNA for the CDR3: TGTGCCAGCAGCCCGAAGGGCGGCGAGCAGTACTTC.

The rearrangement uses TRBV7-9 and TRBJ1-3, with no clear D. The germline gives CDR1 SEHNR, CDR2 FQNEAQ (reference sequence). There are 17 residues in the CDR3. V gave up 3 bases and J gave up 0 bases, with 15 bases separating them. The CDR3 bases are TGTGCCAGCAGCTTCAACATGGTTGACAACTCTGGAAACACCATATATTTT. It specifies CASSFNMVDNSGNTIYF.

V is TRBV29-1 and J is TRBJ2-3; D gene ambiguous. Trimming left V 4 bases short and J 4 bases short, with 3 bases between. CDR3 size: 10 residues. Germline loops: CDR1 SQVTM, CDR2 ANQGSEA. The CDR3 region is CSVGPDTQYF. The CDR3 DNA reads TGCAGCGTTGGCCCAGATACGCAGTATTTT.

The gene calls are TRBV19 and TRBJ2-7, with 16 bases identical to TRBD2. The CDR3 has 15 amino acids. Germline trimming cut 4 bases from V and 6 bases from J; bases unmatched to any gene: 3. Per the germline V gene, CDR1 is LNHDA and CDR2 is SQIVND (reference sequence). CDR3 in amino acids: CASSKGLAGGLEQYF. CDR3 nucleotide sequence: TGTGCCAGTAGTAAGGGACTAGCGGGAGGGCTCGAGCAGTACTTC.

J is TRBJ2-7 and V is TRBV6-5; D tentatively fits TRBD1 or TRBD2 (7 bases each). V lost 2 bases to trimming and J lost 6 bases, with 17 bases between them. This CDR3 region has 15 residues. Germline V gene lookup returns CDR1 MNHEY and CDR2 SVGAGI. The CDR3, as DNA: TGTGCCAGCAGTTACGGGAGCAGGGGGGAGGGCGAGCAGTACTTC. It translates to CASSYGSRGEGEQYF.

The chain recombines TRBV25-1 with TRBJ1-4; D not resolved. CDR1 and CDR2 from the germline V gene are MGHDK and SYGVNS. Trimming pared 3 bases from V and 8 bases from J, leaving 7 bases between. The CDR3 consists of 12 residues. The CDR3 region is CASSEGYEKLFF. CDR3 DNA sequence: TGTGCCAGCAGTGAGGGATACGAAAAACTGTTTTTT.

The chain links TRBV6-1 to TRBJ1-5; 9 bases agree with TRBD1. CDR3 length equals 14 residues. Germline V gene lookup returns CDR1 MNHNS and CDR2 SASEGT. V was clipped by 9 bases and J by 6 bases; unmatched bases: 9. Here the CDR3 reads CASGTGGRGQPQHF. The CDR3 region has the DNA TGTGCCAGTGGAACAGGGGGCCGGGGTCAGCCCCAGCATTTT.

The V call is TRBV19, the J call TRBJ1-4, with D maybe TRBD1 (5 bases). The CDR3 runs 15 residues. V gave up 6 bases and J gave up 7 bases, with 18 bases separating them. CDR1 and CDR2 (germline): LNHDA, SQIVND (reference sequence). The CDR3 DNA sequence: TGTGCCAGTAGGGGCTGGGGCCTAGGTCCTGAAAAACTGTTTTTT. Its protein product is CASRGWGLGPEKLFF.